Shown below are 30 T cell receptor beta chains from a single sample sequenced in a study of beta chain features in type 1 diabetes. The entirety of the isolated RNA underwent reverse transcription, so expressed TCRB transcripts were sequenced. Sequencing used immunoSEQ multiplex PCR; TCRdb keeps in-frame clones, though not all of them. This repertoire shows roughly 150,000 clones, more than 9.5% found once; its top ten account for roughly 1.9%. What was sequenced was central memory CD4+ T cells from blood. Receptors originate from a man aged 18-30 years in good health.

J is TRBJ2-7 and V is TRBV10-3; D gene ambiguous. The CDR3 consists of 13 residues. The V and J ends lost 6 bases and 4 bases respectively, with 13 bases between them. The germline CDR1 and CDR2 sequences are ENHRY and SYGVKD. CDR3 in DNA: TGTGCCATCAGACCGGGTGTAGGGTACGAGCAGTACTTC. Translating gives CAIRPGVGYEQYF.

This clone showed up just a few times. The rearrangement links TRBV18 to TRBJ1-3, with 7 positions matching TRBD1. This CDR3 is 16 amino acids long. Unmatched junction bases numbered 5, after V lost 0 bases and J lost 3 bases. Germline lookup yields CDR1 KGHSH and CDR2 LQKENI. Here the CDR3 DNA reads TGTGCCAGCTCACCACCGGGACAGAATATTGGAAACACCATATATTTT. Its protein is CASSPPGQNIGNTIYF. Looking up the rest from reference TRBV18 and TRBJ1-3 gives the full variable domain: NAGVMQNPRHLVRRRGQEARLRCSPMKGHSHVYWYRQLPEEGLKFMVYLQKENIIDESGMPKERFSAEFPKEGPSILRIQQVVRGDSAAYFCASSPPGQNIGNTIYFGEGSWLTVV.

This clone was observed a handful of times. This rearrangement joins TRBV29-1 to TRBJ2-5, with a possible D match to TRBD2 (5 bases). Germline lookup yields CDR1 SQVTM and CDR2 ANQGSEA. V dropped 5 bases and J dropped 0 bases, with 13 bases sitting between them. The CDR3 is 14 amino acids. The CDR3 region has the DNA TGCAGCGTTCCGGGAATACAGTACCAAGAGACCCAGTACTTC. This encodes CSVPGIQYQETQYF. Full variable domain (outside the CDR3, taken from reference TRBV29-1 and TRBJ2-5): SAVISQKPSRDICQRGTSLTIQCQVDSQVTMMFWYRQQPGQSLTLIATANQGSEATYESGFVIDKFPISRPNLTFSTLTVSNMSPEDSSIYLCSVPGIQYQETQYFGPGTRLLVL.

The CDR3 nucleotides are TGTGCCAGCAGTTACGGAACTCGCTACGAGCAGTACTTC. Amino acid sequence: CASSYGTRYEQYF. V and J are TRBV6-5 and TRBJ2-7, with D hard to call. The germline gives CDR1 MNHEY, CDR2 SVGAGI. This CDR3 region has 13 residues. Trimming removed 2 bases from V and 3 bases from J, with 8 bases in between.

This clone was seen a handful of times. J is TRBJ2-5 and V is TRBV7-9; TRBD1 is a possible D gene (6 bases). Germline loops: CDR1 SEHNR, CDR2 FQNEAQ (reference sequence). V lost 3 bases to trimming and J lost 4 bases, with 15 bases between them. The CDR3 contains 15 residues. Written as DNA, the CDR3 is TGTGCCAGCAGCTTGGAGACAGGAAGACGAGAGACCCAGTACTTC. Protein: CASSLETGRRETQYF.

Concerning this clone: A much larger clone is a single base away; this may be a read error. In DNA, the CDR3 is TGTGCCAGCCGCTTGGGGACTAGCGGGGGCCGATCCCTCAATGAGCAGTTCTTC. Translation gives CASRLGTSGGRSLNEQFF. This rearrangement joins TRBV5-4 to TRBJ2-1; 14 bases agree with TRBD2. CDR1 SGHNT and CDR2 YYREEE come from the germline V gene (reference sequence). This CDR3 spans 18 amino acids.

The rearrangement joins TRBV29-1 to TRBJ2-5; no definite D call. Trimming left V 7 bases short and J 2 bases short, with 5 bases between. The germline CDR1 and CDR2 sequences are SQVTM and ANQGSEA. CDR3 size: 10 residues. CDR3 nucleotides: TGCAGCGGGGGTCAAGAGACCCAGTACTTC. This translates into CSGGQETQYF.

Here the CDR3 DNA reads TGTGCCAGCAGCCAAGATATAGTAGGTGCGCAGTATTTT. The encoded protein is CASSQDIVGAQYF. The chain is built from TRBV14 and TRBJ2-3; D ambiguous. Looked up from germline, CDR1 is SGHDN and CDR2 is FVKESK. V gave up 0 bases and J gave up 10 bases, with 11 bases separating them. This CDR3 region has 13 residues. The entire variable domain, with the rest obtained from reference TRBV14 and TRBJ2-3, is as follows: EAGVTQFPSHSVIEKGQTVTLRCDPISGHDNLYWYRRVMGKEIKFLLHFVKESKQDESGMPNNRFLAERTGGTYSTLKVQPAELEDSGVYFCASSQDIVGAQYFGPGTRLTVL.

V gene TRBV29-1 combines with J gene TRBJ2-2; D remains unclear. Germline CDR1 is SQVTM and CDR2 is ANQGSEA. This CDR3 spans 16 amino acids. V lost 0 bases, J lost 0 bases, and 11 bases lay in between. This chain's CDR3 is CSVEEGSLPNTGELFF. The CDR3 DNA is TGCAGCGTTGAAGAAGGTAGTCTCCCGAACACCGGGGAGCTGTTTTTT.

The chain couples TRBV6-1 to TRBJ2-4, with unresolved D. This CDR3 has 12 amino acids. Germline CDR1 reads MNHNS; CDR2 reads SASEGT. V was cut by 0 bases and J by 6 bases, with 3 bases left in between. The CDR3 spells CASSEAGNIQYF. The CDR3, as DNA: TGTGCCAGCAGTGAAGCCGGAAACATTCAGTACTTC.

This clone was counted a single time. CDR3 sequence: CASSLGLVSTDTQYF. For the CDR3, the DNA is TGTGCCAGCAGCTTGGGACTAGTAAGCACAGATACGCAGTATTTT. The rearrangement uses TRBV5-6 and TRBJ2-3, with D perhaps matching TRBD2 (6 bases). Germline CDR1 SGHDT, CDR2 YYEEEE. This CDR3 has 15 amino acids. V was trimmed by 0 bases and J by 0 bases, leaving 8 bases between them. The variable domain in full, with the rest retrieved from reference TRBV5-6 and TRBJ2-3, is DAGVTQSPTHLIKTRGQQVTLRCSPKSGHDTVSWYQQALGQGPQFIFQYYEEEERQRGNFPDRFSGHQFPNYSSELNVNALLLGDSALYLCASSLGLVSTDTQYFGPGTRLTVL.

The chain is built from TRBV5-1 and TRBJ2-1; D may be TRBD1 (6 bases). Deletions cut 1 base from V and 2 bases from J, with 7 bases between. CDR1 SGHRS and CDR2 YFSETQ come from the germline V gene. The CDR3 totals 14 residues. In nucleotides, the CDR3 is TGCGCCAGCAGCTTGAACAGGGCCTACAATGAGCAGTTCTTC. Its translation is CASSLNRAYNEQFF.

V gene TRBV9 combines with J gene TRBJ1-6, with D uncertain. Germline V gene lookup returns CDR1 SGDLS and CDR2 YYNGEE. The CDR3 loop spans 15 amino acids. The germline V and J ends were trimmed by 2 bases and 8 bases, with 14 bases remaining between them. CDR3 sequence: CASSVNPSEDSPLHF. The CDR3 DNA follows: TGTGCCAGCAGCGTCAATCCCTCCGAGGATTCACCCCTCCACTTT. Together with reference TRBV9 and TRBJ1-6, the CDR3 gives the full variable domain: DSGVTQTPKHLITATGQRVTLRCSPRSGDLSVYWYQQSLDQGLQFLIQYYNGEERAKGNILERFSAQQFPDLHSELNLSSLELGDSALYFCASSVNPSEDSPLHFGNGTRLTVT.

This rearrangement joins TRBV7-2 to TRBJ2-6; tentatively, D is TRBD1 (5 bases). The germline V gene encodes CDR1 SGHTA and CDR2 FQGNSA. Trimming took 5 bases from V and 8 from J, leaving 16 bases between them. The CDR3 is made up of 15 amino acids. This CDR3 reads CASSLFLQGSNVLTF. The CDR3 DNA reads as TGTGCCAGCAGCCTTTTTCTCCAGGGCTCCAACGTCCTGACTTTC.

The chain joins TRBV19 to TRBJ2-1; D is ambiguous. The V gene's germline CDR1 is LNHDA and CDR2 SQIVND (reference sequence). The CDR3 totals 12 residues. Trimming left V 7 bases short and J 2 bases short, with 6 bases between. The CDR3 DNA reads TGTGCCAGTACAGGAACCTACAATGAGCAGTTCTTC. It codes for CASTGTYNEQFF.

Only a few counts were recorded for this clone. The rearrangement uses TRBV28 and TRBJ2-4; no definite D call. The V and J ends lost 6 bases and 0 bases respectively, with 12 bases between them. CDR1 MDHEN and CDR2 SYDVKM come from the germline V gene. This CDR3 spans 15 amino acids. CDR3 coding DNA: TGTGCCAGCAGCTCTCCCCCCGAAGCCAAAAACATTCAGTACTTC. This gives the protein CASSSPPEAKNIQYF.

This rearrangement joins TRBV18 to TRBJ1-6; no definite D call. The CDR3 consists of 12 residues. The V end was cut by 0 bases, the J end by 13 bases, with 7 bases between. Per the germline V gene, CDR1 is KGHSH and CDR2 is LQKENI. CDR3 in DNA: TGTGCCAGCTCACCACCCGGGGTCCCCCTCCACTTT. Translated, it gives CASSPPGVPLHF. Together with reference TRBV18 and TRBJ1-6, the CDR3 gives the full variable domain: NAGVMQNPRHLVRRRGQEARLRCSPMKGHSHVYWYRQLPEEGLKFMVYLQKENIIDESGMPKERFSAEFPKEGPSILRIQQVVRGDSAAYFCASSPPGVPLHFGNGTRLTVT.

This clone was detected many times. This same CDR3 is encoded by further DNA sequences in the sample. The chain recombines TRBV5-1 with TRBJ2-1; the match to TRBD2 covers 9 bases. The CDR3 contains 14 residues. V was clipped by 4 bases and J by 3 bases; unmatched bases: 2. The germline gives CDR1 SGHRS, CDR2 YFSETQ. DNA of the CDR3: TGCGCCAGCAGCCTTAGCGGGAGCTACAATGAGCAGTTCTTC. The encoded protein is CASSLSGSYNEQFF.

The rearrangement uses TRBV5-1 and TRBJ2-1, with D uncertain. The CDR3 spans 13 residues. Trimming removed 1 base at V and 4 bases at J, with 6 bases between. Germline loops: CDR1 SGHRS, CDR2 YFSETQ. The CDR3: CASSLQAYNEQFF. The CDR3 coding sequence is TGCGCCAGCAGCTTGCAGGCTTACAATGAGCAGTTCTTC.

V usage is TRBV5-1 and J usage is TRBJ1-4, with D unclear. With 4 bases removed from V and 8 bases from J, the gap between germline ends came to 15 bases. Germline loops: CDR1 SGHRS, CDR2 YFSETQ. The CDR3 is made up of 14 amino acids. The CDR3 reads CASSVGGDREKLFF. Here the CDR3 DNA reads TGCGCCAGCAGCGTGGGAGGCGATCGAGAAAAACTGTTTTTT. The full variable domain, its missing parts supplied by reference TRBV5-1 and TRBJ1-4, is KAGVTQTPRYLIKTRGQQVTLSCSPISGHRSVSWYQQTPGQGLQFLFEYFSETQRNKGNFPGRFSGRQFSNSRSEMNVSTLELGDSALYLCASSVGGDREKLFFGSGTQLSVL.

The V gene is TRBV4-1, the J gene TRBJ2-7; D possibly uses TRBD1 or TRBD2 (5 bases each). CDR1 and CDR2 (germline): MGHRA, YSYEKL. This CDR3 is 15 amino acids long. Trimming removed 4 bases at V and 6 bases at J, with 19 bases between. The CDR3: CASSRGTANPSEQYF. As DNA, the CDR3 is TGCGCCAGCAGCCGAGGGACCGCAAATCCCTCCGAGCAGTACTTC.

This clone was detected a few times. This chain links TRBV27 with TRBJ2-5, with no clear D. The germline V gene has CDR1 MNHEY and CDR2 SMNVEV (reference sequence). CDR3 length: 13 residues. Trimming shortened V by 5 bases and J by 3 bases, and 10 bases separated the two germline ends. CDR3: CASSRKREETQYF. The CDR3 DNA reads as TGTGCCAGCAGTAGGAAGAGAGAAGAGACCCAGTACTTC.

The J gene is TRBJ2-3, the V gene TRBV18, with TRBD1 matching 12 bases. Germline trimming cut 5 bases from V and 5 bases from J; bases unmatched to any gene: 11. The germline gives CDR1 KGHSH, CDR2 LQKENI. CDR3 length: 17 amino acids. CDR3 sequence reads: CASSTSRDRGQGDTQYF. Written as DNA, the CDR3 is TGTGCCAGCTCAACGTCCCGGGACAGGGGGCAGGGAGATACGCAGTATTTT.

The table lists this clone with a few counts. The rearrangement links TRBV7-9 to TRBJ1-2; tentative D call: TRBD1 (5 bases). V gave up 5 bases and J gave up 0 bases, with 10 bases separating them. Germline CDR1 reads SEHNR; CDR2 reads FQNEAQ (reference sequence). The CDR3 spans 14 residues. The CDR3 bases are TGTGCCAGCAGCCGAGACAGCGCTAACTATGGCTACACCTTC. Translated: CASSRDSANYGYTF. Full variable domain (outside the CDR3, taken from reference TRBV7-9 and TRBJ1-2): DTGVSQNPRHKITKRGQNVTFRCDPISEHNRLYWYRQTLGQGPEFLTYFQNEAQLEKSRLLSDRFSAERPKGSFSTLEIQRTEQGDSAMYLCASSRDSANYGYTFGSGTRLTVV.

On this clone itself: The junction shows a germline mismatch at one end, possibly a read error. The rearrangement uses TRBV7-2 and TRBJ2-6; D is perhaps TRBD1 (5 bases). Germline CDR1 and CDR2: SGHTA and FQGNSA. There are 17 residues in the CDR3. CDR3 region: CASSQDLAGMGANVLTF. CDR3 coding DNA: TGCGCCAGCAGCCAAGATTTGGCAGGGATGGGGGCCAACGTCCTGACTTTC.

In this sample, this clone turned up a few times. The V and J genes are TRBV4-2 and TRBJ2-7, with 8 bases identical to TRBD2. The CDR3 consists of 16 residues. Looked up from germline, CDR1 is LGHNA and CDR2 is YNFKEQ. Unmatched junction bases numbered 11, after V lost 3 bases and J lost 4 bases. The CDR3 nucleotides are TGTGCCAGCAGCCAGGGTAGCGGGGCCCCCCCTTACGAGCAGTACTTC. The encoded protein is CASSQGSGAPPYEQYF.

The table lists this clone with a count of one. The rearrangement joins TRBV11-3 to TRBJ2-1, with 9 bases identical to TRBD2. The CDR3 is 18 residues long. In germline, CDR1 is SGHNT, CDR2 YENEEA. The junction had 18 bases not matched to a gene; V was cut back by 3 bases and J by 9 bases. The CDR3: CASSFPPGASGAGAEQFF. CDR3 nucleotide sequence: TGTGCCAGCAGCTTCCCCCCAGGGGCTAGCGGGGCGGGGGCTGAGCAGTTCTTC. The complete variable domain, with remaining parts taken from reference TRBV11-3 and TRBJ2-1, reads EAGVVQSPRYKIIEKKQPVAFWCNPISGHNTLYWYLQNLGQGPELLIRYENEEAVDDSQLPKDRFSAERLKGVDSTLKIQPAELGDSAVYLCASSFPPGASGAGAEQFFGPGTRLTVL.

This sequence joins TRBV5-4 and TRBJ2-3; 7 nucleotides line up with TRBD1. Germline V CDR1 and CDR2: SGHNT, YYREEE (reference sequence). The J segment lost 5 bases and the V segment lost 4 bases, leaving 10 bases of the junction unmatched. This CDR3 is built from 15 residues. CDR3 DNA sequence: TGTGCCAGCAGCCCACAGGGGTTATTTCGAGATACGCAGTATTTT. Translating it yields CASSPQGLFRDTQYF.

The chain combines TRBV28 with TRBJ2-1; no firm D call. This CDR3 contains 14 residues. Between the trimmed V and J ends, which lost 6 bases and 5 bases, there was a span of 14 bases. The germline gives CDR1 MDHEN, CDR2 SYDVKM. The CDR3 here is CASSPGRHDNEQFF. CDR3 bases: TGTGCCAGCAGCCCTGGACGGCACGACAATGAGCAGTTCTTC.

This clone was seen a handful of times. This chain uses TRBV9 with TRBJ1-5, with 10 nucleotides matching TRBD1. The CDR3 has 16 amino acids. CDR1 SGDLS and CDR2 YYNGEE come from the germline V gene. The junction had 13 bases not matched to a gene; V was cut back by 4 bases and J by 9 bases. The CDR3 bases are TGTGCCAGCAGCACTTCCCCCGGGACAGGGGACGGGCCCCAGCATTTT. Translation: CASSTSPGTGDGPQHF.